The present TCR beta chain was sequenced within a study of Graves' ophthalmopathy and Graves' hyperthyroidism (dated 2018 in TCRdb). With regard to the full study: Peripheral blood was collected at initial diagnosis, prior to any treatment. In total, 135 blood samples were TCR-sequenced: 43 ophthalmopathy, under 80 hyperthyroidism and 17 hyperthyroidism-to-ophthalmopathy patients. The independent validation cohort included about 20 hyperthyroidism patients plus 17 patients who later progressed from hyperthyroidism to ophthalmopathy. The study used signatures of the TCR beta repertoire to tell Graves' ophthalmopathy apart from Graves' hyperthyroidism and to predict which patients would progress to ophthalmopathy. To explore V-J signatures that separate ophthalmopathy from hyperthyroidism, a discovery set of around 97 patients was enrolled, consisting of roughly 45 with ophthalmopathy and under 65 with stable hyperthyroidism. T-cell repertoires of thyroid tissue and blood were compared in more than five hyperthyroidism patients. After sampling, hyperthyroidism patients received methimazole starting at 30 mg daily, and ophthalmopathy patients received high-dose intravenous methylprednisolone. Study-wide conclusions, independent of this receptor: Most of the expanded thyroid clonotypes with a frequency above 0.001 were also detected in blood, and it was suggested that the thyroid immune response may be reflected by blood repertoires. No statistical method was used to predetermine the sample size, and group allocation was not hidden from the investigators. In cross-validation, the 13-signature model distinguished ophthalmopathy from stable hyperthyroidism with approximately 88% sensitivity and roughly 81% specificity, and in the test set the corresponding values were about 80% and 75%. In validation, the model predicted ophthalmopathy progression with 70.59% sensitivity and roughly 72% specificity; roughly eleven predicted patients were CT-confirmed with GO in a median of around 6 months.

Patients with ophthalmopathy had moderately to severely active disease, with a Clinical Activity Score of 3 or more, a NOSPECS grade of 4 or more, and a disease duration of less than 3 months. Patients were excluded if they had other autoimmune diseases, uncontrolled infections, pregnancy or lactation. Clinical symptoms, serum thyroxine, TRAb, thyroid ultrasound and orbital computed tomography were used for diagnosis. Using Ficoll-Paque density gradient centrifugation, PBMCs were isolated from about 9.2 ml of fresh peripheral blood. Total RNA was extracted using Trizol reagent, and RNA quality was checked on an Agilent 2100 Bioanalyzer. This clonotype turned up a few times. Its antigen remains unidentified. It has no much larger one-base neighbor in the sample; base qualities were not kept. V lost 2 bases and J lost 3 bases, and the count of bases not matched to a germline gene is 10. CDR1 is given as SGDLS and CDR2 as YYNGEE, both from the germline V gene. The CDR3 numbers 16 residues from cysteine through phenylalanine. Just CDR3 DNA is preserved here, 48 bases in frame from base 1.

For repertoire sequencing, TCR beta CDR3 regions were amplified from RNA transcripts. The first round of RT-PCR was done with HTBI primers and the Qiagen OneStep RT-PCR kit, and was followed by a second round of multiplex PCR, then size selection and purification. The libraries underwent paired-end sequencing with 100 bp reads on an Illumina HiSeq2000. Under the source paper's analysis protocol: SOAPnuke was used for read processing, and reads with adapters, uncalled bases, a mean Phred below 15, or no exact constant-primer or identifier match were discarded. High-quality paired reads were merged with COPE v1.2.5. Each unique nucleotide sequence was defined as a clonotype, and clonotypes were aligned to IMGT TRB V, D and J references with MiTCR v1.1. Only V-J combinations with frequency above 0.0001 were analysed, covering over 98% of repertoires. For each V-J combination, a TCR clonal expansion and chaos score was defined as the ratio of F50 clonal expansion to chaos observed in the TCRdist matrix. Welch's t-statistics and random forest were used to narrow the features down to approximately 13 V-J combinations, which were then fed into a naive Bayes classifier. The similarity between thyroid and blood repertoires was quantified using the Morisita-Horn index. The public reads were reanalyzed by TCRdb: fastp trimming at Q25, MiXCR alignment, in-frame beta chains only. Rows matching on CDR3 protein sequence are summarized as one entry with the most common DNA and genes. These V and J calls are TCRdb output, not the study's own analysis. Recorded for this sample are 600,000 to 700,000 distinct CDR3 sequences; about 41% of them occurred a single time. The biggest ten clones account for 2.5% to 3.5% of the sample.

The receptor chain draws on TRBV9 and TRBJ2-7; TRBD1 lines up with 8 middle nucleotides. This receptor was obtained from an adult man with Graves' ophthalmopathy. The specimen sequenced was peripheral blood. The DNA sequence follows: TGTGCCAGCAGCGTTGGTGTAGGGACAGGAGACTACGAGCAGTACTTC. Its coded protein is CASSVGVGTGDYEQYF.